The 27 T cell receptor beta chains reported below all come from one sample, sequenced in a study of T cells in women clearing cervical HPV infection. Assay used: immunoSEQ multiplex PCR; TCRdb lists only in-frame clones, some missing. The ten most abundant clones cover 1.5% to 2% of a sample with under 35,000 clones. Material: blood buffy coat. These receptors were collected from a woman between 18 and 75 years old with a cervical HPV16 infection that either progressed to CIN3+ or cleared (not recorded which).

Comments on this clone: The read ends 3 residues early relative to the CDR3; the germline J gene fills the gap. The J gene is TRBJ2-5, the V gene TRBV11-3, with 9 nucleotides matching TRBD1. Germline CDR1 reads SGHNT; CDR2 reads YENEEA. This CDR3 has 14 amino acids. J was trimmed by 1 base and V by 4 bases; bases with no gene match: 1. CDR3: CASSSGQGQETQYF. The DNA read from the CDR3 is TGTGCCAGCAGCTCGGGACAGGGCCAAGAGACC.

Details on this clone: Read coverage stops 3 residues before the CDR3 terminus; the germline J gene supplies the remainder. The V call is TRBV29-1, the J call TRBJ2-5; TRBD2 aligns across 9 bases. The CDR3 is 13 amino acids. The V and J ends lost 4 bases and 3 bases, in that order; junction bases with no gene match: 3. Germline V CDR1 and CDR2: SQVTM, ANQGSEA. The covered CDR3 bases are TGCAGCGTTGGGCTAGCGGGAAAAGAGACC. Its protein product is CSVGLAGKET. The entire CDR3 reads CSVGLAGKETQYF. The full variable domain, its missing parts supplied by reference TRBV29-1 and TRBJ2-5, is SAVISQKPSRDICQRGTSLTIQCQVDSQVTMMFWYRQQPGQSLTLIATANQGSEATYESGFVIDKFPISRPNLTFSTLTVSNMSPEDSSIYLCSVGLAGKETQYFGPGTRLLVL.

To note about this clone: The DNA ends 3 residues before the CDR3 does, and the rest of the CDR3 is filled in from the germline J gene. J is TRBJ2-1 and V is TRBV5-1, with D possibly being TRBD1 (6 bases). Germline CDR1 is SGHRS and CDR2 is YFSETQ. Trimming took 2 bases from V and 7 from J, leaving 10 bases between them. This CDR3 is built from 13 residues. The CDR3 bases that were read are TGCGCCAGCAGCTTAACAGGGTTGAATGAG. This gives the protein CASSLTGLNE. The CDR3 as a whole reads CASSLTGLNEQFF.

Points on this clone: The CDR3 end is not reached by the read, which stops 3 residues before it; the germline J gene fills it in. V and J are TRBV20-1 and TRBJ1-2; 7 bases are a match to TRBD1. With V trimmed by 0 bases and J by 3 bases, 25 bases remained unmatched. There are 21 residues in the CDR3. The germline gives CDR1 DFQATT, CDR2 SNEGSKA (reference sequence). CDR3 bases read: TGCAGTGCTAGAGATCTCCCCTCGTCCGTCGACAGGGATGGAAGCTACTATGGC. It encodes CSARDLPSSVDRDGSYYG. The entire CDR3 protein is CSARDLPSSVDRDGSYYGYTF.

The CDR3 bases that were read are TGTGCCAGCAGTTTAGAGGGGGTTTATGGC. It encodes CASSLEGVYG. The whole CDR3 region reads CASSLEGVYGYTF. The chain joins TRBV2 to TRBJ1-2, with a tentative D call TRBD1 (6 bases). The CDR3 goes on 3 residues after the read ends, and that part is filled in from the germline J gene. V lost 5 bases and J lost 5, with 12 bases in between. Germline values: CDR1 SNHLY, CDR2 FYNNEI. The CDR3 length is 13 residues.

The CDR3 protein is CASRSGDRGFNTEAFF. The CDR3 DNA, read in part, is TGTGCCAGCCGATCAGGGGACAGGGGCTTTAACACTGAA. The chain joins TRBV19 to TRBJ1-1, with 10 bases identical to TRBD1. The DNA ends 3 residues before the CDR3 does, and the rest of the CDR3 is filled in from the germline J gene. Germline CDR1 LNHDA, CDR2 SQIVND (reference sequence). This CDR3 contains 16 residues. J was trimmed by 2 bases and V by 9 bases; bases with no gene match: 12.

Details on this clone: The read halts 3 residues ahead of the CDR3 end, with the missing end drawn from the germline J gene. The chain combines TRBV10-3 with TRBJ2-3; TRBD1 matches 11 bases. V was clipped by 4 bases and J by 6 bases; unmatched bases: 6. Per the germline V gene, CDR1 is ENHRY and CDR2 is SYGVKD. The length of the CDR3 is 15 residues. Incomplete CDR3 DNA: TGTGCCATCAGTGGCTGGACAGGGGGCTCGGATACG. Its protein is CAISGWTGGSDT. The CDR3 in full is CAISGWTGGSDTQYF.

For this clone: The DNA ends 3 residues before the CDR3 does, and the rest of the CDR3 is filled in from the germline J gene. The chain links TRBV18 to TRBJ2-2; 7 nucleotides align to TRBD1. The length of the CDR3 is 15 residues. V dropped 3 bases and J dropped 2; count of bases not matched to a gene: 3. Germline lookup yields CDR1 KGHSH and CDR2 LQKENI. The sequenced CDR3 bases are TGTGCCAGCTCACCGGGACAGACTAACACCGGGGAG. Translation: CASSPGQTNTGE. The whole CDR3 is CASSPGQTNTGELFF.

As for this clone: The read falls 3 residues short of the CDR3 end, and the missing part is taken from the germline J gene. The V and J genes are TRBV5-1 and TRBJ2-4, with 11 bases aligning to TRBD2. The CDR3 length is 16 residues. Germline V gene lookup returns CDR1 SGHRS and CDR2 YFSETQ. Incomplete CDR3 DNA: TGCGCCAGCAGCTTTGGGACTAGCGGAAACCAAGAGACT. This encodes CASSFGTSGNQET. The whole CDR3 sequence reads CASSFGTSGNQETQYF.

For this clone: The CDR3 end falls 3 residues outside the read, so it is completed with the germline J gene. The gene calls are TRBV20-1 and TRBJ2-2, with 12 bases lining up with TRBD2. The V segment lost 5 bases and the J segment 1 base; nucleotides outside the gene matches: 2. CDR1 and CDR2 (germline): DFQATT, SNEGSKA (reference sequence). The CDR3 contains 15 residues. The DNA read from the CDR3 is TGCAGTGCTGAACTAGCGGGGGGGAACACCGGGGAG. Protein: CSAELAGGNTGE. The whole CDR3 reads CSAELAGGNTGELFF.

This clone is identified as medium-sized from frequency. The read falls 3 residues short of the CDR3 end, and the missing part is taken from the germline J gene. The V gene is TRBV10-3, the J gene TRBJ2-7; D is uncertain. The CDR3 spans 14 residues. The germline CDR1 and CDR2 sequences are ENHRY and SYGVKD. V was shortened by 2 bases and J by 6 bases, with 14 bases between the two germline ends. CDR3 sequence reads: CAISETEEASEQYF. The CDR3 DNA, read in part, is TGTGCCATCAGTGAGACAGAAGAAGCTTCCGAG.

Concerning this clone itself: The read ends 3 residues shy of where the CDR3 ends; the end is completed using the germline J gene. The chain combines TRBV29-1 with TRBJ1-2, with D possibly TRBD1 on 5 matching bases. V lost 7 bases and J lost 0, with 12 bases in between. Germline CDR1 reads SQVTM; CDR2 reads ANQGSEA. The CDR3 is made up of 13 amino acids. CDR3 DNA, as far as it was read: TGCAGCGGTGGGGGACTTTCTAACTATGGC. It specifies CSGGGLSNYG. The full-length CDR3 reads as CSGGGLSNYGYTF. Full variable domain (missing parts from reference TRBV29-1 and TRBJ1-2): SAVISQKPSRDICQRGTSLTIQCQVDSQVTMMFWYRQQPGQSLTLIATANQGSEATYESGFVIDKFPISRPNLTFSTLTVSNMSPEDSSIYLCSGGGLSNYGYTFGSGTRLTVV.

Comments on this clone: The CDR3 goes on 3 residues after the read ends, and that part is filled in from the germline J gene. J is TRBJ1-1 and V is TRBV19; the D gene is possibly TRBD1 (6 bases). Germline-derived CDR1 and CDR2 are LNHDA and SQIVND (reference sequence). This CDR3 is 17 amino acids long. Trimming took 2 bases from V and 0 from J, leaving 16 bases between them. The CDR3 sequence: CASSITGFGSMNTEAFF. CDR3 bases read: TGTGCCAGTAGTATAACAGGGTTCGGATCGATGAACACTGAA.

A word on this clone: Read sequence stops 3 residues before the CDR3 end, and the germline J gene provides the missing end. This chain joins TRBV19 and TRBJ1-6; D call uncertain. V was pared by 3 bases and J by 9 bases, with 12 bases between. The CDR3 covers 14 residues. Germline-derived CDR1 and CDR2 are LNHDA and SQIVND (reference sequence). Incomplete CDR3 DNA: TGTGCCAGTAGTATCGCCACCCACGGTTCACCC. Amino acid sequence: CASSIATHGSP. The CDR3 in full is CASSIATHGSPLHF.

On this clone: The read terminates 3 residues before the CDR3 end, so the remaining end is supplied by the germline J gene. V usage is TRBV5-1 and J usage is TRBJ2-7; no clear D. The CDR3 consists of 14 residues. V lost 0 bases and J 2 bases, leaving 9 bases between the germline ends. Germline V lookup: CDR1 SGHRS, CDR2 YFSETQ. This chain's CDR3 is CASSLGSGTYEQYF. CDR3 DNA, as far as it was read: TGCGCCAGCAGCTTGGGGTCAGGCACCTACGAG.

To note about this clone: The CDR3 end is not reached by the read, which stops 3 residues before it; the germline J gene fills it in. The chain recombines TRBV20-1 with TRBJ1-5; 9 bases match TRBD1. The CDR3 contains 13 residues. CDR1 and CDR2 (germline): DFQATT, SNEGSKA (reference sequence). J was trimmed by 7 bases and V by 3 bases; bases with no gene match: 4. The sequenced part of the CDR3 DNA is TGCAGTGCTAGCGACAGGGGGAAACAGCCC. Translation gives CSASDRGKQP. The whole CDR3 is CSASDRGKQPQHF.

Comment on this clone: The CDR3 end is not reached by the read, which stops 3 residues before it; the germline J gene fills it in. This chain connects TRBV30 to TRBJ2-1, with 12 nucleotides matching TRBD2. V was clipped by 3 bases and J by 6 bases; unmatched bases: 6. The CDR3 consists of 15 residues. Germline lookup yields CDR1 GTSNPN and CDR2 SVGIG (reference sequence). This CDR3 is CAWRGGLAGINEQFF. The CDR3 bases that were read are TGTGCCTGGAGGGGAGGACTAGCGGGAATCAATGAG.

In the case of this clone: Read data end 3 residues before the CDR3 end; the end is taken from the germline J gene. This sequence joins TRBV4-2 and TRBJ1-3; 7 bases agree with TRBD1. Germline trimming cut 0 bases from V and 2 bases from J; bases unmatched to any gene: 1. This CDR3 is built from 15 residues. CDR1 is LGHNA, CDR2 YNFKEQ, per germline. The covered CDR3 bases are TGTGCCAGCAGCCAAGAGGGACAGCCTGGAAACACC. The encoded protein is CASSQEGQPGNT. From start to end, the CDR3 is CASSQEGQPGNTIYF.

With respect to this clone: The read is 3 residues too short to cover the CDR3 end, so that end is filled in from the germline J gene. The chain carries TRBV7-6 and TRBJ2-6, with TRBD1 as a possible D gene (5 bases). The CDR3 covers 16 residues. Trimming removed 5 bases at V and 3 bases at J, with 14 bases between. CDR1 is SGHVS and CDR2 is FNYEAQ in the germline V gene. CDR3 amino acids: CASSPRQGGGANVLTF. The part of the CDR3 DNA that was read is TGTGCCAGCAGCCCACGGCAGGGCGGTGGGGCCAACGTC.

This CDR3 is CASSLETGANVLFF. The covered CDR3 bases are TGTGCCAGCAGCTTAGAGACTGGGGCCAACGTG. The chain has TRBV7-9 and TRBJ2-2; D might be TRBD1 (5 bases). The DNA ends 3 residues before the CDR3 does, and the rest of the CDR3 is filled in from the germline J gene. Looked up from germline, CDR1 is SEHNR and CDR2 is FQNEAQ (reference sequence). The CDR3 loop spans 14 amino acids.

Details on this clone: Sequencing ends 3 residues short of the CDR3 end; the germline J gene provides the rest. The rearrangement uses TRBV12-3 or TRBV12-4 and TRBJ1-4, with 8 bases lining up with TRBD1. CDR3 length: 13 residues. J was trimmed by 8 bases and V by 5 bases; bases with no gene match: 4. CDR3 amino acids: CASSLGQGEKLFF. The part of the CDR3 DNA that was read is TGTGCCAGCAGTCTCGGACAGGGAGAAAAA.

On this clone itself: The read comes to an end 3 residues before the CDR3 does, leaving the germline J gene to fill in the end. The chain joins TRBV10-3 to TRBJ1-5, with TRBD1 matching over 8 bases. The germline gives CDR1 ENHRY, CDR2 SYGVKD. CDR3 length: 14 residues. Unmatched junction bases numbered 4, after V lost 6 bases and J lost 3 bases. The chain's CDR3 is CAIRGQGLNQPQHF. CDR3 bases read: TGTGCCATCAGAGGACAGGGACTCAATCAGCCC.

To note about this clone: The read falls 3 residues short of the CDR3 end, and the missing part is taken from the germline J gene. This chain connects TRBV5-1 to TRBJ1-2; a weak D match, TRBD1 (6 bases). Looked up from germline, CDR1 is SGHRS and CDR2 is YFSETQ. The CDR3 runs to 14 residues. Trimming cost V 0 bases and J 7 bases, with 13 bases left between them. The CDR3: CASSLVEQGGGYTF. CDR3 DNA (partial): TGCGCCAGCAGCTTGGTAGAACAGGGCGGTGGC.

The sequenced part of the CDR3 DNA is TGTGCCAGCAGTTTCCAGGGAAGTGGCGAAAAA. This gives the protein CASSFQGSGEK. The full CDR3 protein is CASSFQGSGEKLFF. J is TRBJ1-4 and V is TRBV2; the D gene is possibly TRBD1 (5 bases). The read terminates 3 residues before the CDR3 end, so the remaining end is supplied by the germline J gene. The V end was cut by 5 bases, the J end by 8 bases, with 15 bases between. Germline-derived CDR1 and CDR2 are SNHLY and FYNNEI. The CDR3 consists of 14 residues.

Comments on this clone: The read stops 3 residues short of the end of the CDR3; the missing end is completed from the germline J gene. This chain connects TRBV5-4 to TRBJ1-5; D gene uncertain. Trimming cost V 4 bases and J 4 bases, with 9 bases left between them. Germline values: CDR1 SGHNT, CDR2 YYREEE (reference sequence). The CDR3 is 13 amino acids. CDR3: CASSPNGNQPQHF. The sequenced CDR3 bases are TGTGCCAGCAGCCCGAACGGGAATCAGCCC.

Notes on this clone: The observed sequence ends 3 residues before the CDR3 terminus, with the missing tail filled in from the germline J gene. The chain couples TRBV7-2 to TRBJ1-2; TRBD1 matches at 8 bases. Germline lookup yields CDR1 SGHTA and CDR2 FQGNSA. The CDR3 is 15 residues long. The CDR3: CASSSRIGTGYDYTF. Incomplete CDR3 DNA: TGTGCCAGCAGCTCAAGAATTGGGACAGGTTACGAC.

Worth noting for this clone: The read ends 3 residues shy of where the CDR3 ends; the end is completed using the germline J gene. The rearrangement uses TRBV19 and TRBJ1-4, with D possibly matching TRBD1 (5 bases). In germline, CDR1 is LNHDA, CDR2 SQIVND (reference sequence). The CDR3 totals 13 residues. V was shortened by 5 bases and J by 4 bases, with 8 bases between the two germline ends. CDR3 region: CASSQGSNEKLFF. The covered CDR3 bases are TGTGCCAGTAGTCAGGGAAGTAATGAAAAA.